Presented here are 3 T cell receptor beta chains from one specimen sequenced in a study of T cell changes during pregnancy in multiple sclerosis. Sequencing was performed with immunoSEQ multiplex PCR; in TCRdb, only in-frame clones are kept and a portion is missing. The data show some 40,000 clones, 92% seen once. This specimen was CD4+ T cells from peripheral blood mononuclear cells, taken in the third trimester of pregnancy. These receptors were taken from a female donor with multiple sclerosis, enrolled in a pregnancy study.

The genes are TRBV27 and TRBJ2-7; D is uncertain. The CDR3 is 14 amino acids. The germline CDR1 and CDR2 sequences are MNHEY and SMNVEV (reference sequence). The germline V and J ends were trimmed by 2 bases and 3 bases, with 11 bases remaining between them. CDR3 coding DNA: TGTGCCAGCAGTTTAAATCCTCTACGCTACGAGCAGTACTTC. Its translation: CASSLNPLRYEQYF.

The V and J genes are TRBV19 and TRBJ2-1; D perhaps matches TRBD2 (6 bases). V lost 7 bases, J lost 6 bases, and 16 bases lay in between. The CDR3 is 14 residues long. Germline CDR1 and CDR2: LNHDA and SQIVND (reference sequence). CDR3 sequence: CASTPQSGFNEQFF. The DNA of the CDR3 is TGTGCCAGTACCCCCCAAAGCGGGTTCAATGAGCAGTTCTTC.

V and J are TRBV5-1 and TRBJ2-3, with 7 bases that match TRBD1. Germline CDR1 and CDR2: SGHRS and YFSETQ. The CDR3 runs to 15 residues. The junction had 6 bases not matched to a gene; V was cut back by 3 bases and J by 2 bases. The CDR3 nucleotides read TGCGCCAGCAGCTGGGGGACAGCGGACACAGATACGCAGTATTTT. Encoded protein: CASSWGTADTDTQYF.